This T cell receptor beta chain was observed in a study of blood T cell repertoires in COVID-19. Across the whole study: Material from acute and convalescent COVID-19 was sourced from the United States, Italy and Spain. Sources were T cells, B-cell-depleted T cells, or PBMCs; the material itself was cDNA or gDNA.

Data came from immunoSEQ multiplex PCR; TCRdb stores just in-frame clones and leaves some out. The table has about 80,000 clones, around 88% seen once. This clonotype was sampled from a woman over 75 with acute or convalescent COVID-19. The sequenced material came from peripheral blood.

CDR3 in amino acids: CASSRGTSGSSDTQYF. The CDR3 DNA is TGTGCCAGCAGCCGGGGGACTAGCGGGAGTTCCGATACGCAGTATTTT. The gene calls are TRBV13 and TRBJ2-3, with TRBD2 matching over 14 bases. The germline V gene has CDR1 PRHDT and CDR2 FYEKMQ (reference sequence). This CDR3 contains 16 residues. V lost 5 bases to trimming and J lost 6 bases; unmatched junction nucleotides: 7. The full variable domain, in which reference TRBV13 and TRBJ2-3 provide the parts outside the CDR3, is AAGVIQSPRHLIKEKRETATLKCYPIPRHDTVYWYQQGPGQDPQFLISFYEKMQSDKGSIPDRFSAQQFSDYHSELNMSSLELGDSALYFCASSRGTSGSSDTQYFGPGTRLTVL.